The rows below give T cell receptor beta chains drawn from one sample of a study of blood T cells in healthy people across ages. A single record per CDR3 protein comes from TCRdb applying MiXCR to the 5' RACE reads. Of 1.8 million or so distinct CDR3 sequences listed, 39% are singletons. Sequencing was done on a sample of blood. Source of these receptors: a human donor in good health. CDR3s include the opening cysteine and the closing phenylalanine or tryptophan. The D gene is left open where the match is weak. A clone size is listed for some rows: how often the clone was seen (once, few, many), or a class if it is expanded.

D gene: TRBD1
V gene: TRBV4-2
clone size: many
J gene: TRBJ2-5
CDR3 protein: CASSQDAPADRGIETQYF
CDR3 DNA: TGTGCCAGCAGCCAAGATGCCCCCGCGGACAGGGGTATAGAGACCCAGTACTTC

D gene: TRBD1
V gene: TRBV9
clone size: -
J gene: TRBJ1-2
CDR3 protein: CASSTPGTGTLSNYGYTF
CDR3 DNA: TGTGCCAGCAGCACTCCCGGGACAGGGACACTTTCTAACTATGGCTACACCTTC

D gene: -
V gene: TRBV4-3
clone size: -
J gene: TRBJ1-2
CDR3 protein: CASSPLLDYGYTF
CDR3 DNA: TGCGCCAGCAGCCCACTTCTAGACTATGGCTACACCTTC

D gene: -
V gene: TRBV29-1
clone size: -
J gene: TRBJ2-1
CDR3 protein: CSVGVDIYNEQFF
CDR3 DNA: TGCAGCGTTGGGGTAGACATCTACAATGAGCAGTTCTTC

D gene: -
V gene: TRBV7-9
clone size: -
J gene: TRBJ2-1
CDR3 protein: CASSLTKSGVFRDEQFF
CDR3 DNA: TGTGCCAGCAGCTTAACTAAATCAGGGGTTTTTCGCGATGAGCAGTTCTTC

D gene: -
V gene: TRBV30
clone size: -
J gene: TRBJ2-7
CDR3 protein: CAWSESTYEQYF
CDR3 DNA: TGTGCCTGGAGTGAAAGTACCTACGAGCAGTACTTC

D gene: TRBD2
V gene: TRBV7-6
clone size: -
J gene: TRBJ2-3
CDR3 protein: CASSLVGGTTGVNTQYF
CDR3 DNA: TGTGCCAGCAGCTTAGTGGGGGGGACTACCGGGGTGAATACGCAGTATTTT

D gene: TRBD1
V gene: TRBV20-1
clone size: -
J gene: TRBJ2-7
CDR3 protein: CSARPPGTGLGYEQYF
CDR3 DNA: TGCAGTGCTAGACCCCCCGGGACAGGGCTTGGATACGAGCAGTACTTC

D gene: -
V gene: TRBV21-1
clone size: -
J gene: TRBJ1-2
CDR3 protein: CASSKGQEPNYGYTF
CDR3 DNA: TGTGCCAGCAGCAAGGGACAGGAGCCTAACTATGGCTACACCTTC

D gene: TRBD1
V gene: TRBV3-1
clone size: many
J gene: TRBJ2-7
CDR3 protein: CASSLGTVSYEQYF
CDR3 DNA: TGTGCCAGCAGCTTAGGGACAGTCTCCTACGAGCAGTACTTC

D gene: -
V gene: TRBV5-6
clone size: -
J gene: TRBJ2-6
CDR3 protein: CASSLDVRYHSGANVLTF
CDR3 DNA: TGTGCCAGCAGCTTGGATGTCAGGTATCACTCTGGGGCCAACGTCCTGACTTTC

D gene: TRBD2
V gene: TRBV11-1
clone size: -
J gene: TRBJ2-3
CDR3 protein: CASSLRQRGVDTQYF
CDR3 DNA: TGTGCCAGCAGCTTACGGCAGCGGGGGGTGGATACGCAGTATTTT

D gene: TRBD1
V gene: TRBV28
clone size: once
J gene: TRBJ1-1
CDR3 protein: CASSHCGQGRTEAFF
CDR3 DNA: TGTGCCAGCAGCCACTGTGGACAGGGACGCACTGAAGCTTTCTTT

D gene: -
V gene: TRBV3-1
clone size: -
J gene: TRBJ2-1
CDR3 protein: CASSHLGGAEEQFF
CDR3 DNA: TGTGCCAGCAGCCATTTGGGGGGGGCCGAGGAGCAGTTCTTC

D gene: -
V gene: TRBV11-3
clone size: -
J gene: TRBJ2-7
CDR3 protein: CASSRAGKRPLYEQYF
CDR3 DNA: TGTGCCAGCAGCCGTGCGGGGAAAAGGCCCCTCTACGAGCAGTACTTC

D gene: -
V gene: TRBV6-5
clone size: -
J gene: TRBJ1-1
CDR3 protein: CASREAGNTEAFF
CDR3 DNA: TGTGCCAGCAGGGAGGCGGGGAACACTGAAGCTTTCTTT

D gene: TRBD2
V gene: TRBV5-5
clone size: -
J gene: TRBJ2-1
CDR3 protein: CASRNPGGGASYNEQFF
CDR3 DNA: TGTGCCAGCCGAAACCCTGGCGGGGGGGCTTCTTACAATGAGCAGTTCTTC

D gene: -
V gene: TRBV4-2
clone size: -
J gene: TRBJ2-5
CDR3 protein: CASSQEKEVPWTQYF
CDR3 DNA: TGTGCCAGCAGCCAAGAAAAGGAGGTTCCGTGGACCCAGTACTTC

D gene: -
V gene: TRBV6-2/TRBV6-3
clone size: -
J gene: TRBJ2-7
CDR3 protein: CASSFGNRAYEQYF
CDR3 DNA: TGTGCCAGCAGTTTTGGGAACAGGGCCTACGAGCAGTACTTC

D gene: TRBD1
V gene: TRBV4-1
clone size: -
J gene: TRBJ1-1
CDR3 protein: CASNQGLSTGQRAEAFF
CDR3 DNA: TGCGCCAGCAACCAAGGGCTCTCAACGGGACAGCGGGCTGAAGCTTTCTTT

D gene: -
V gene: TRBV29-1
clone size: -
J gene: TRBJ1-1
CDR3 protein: CSVEAFGDMNTEAFF
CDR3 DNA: TGCAGCGTTGAAGCCTTCGGGGACATGAACACTGAAGCTTTCTTT

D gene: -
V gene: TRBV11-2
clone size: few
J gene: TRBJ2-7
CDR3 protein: CASSLSFGAGIHYEQYF
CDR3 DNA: TGTGCCAGCAGCTTAAGCTTTGGGGCAGGGATTCATTACGAGCAGTACTTC

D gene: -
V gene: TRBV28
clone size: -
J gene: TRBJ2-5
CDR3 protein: CASSLVGGVWASGGFRGYF
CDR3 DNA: TGTGCCAGCAGTTTGGTGGGGGGGGTGTGGGCTAGCGGCGGCTTCAGGGGGTACTTC

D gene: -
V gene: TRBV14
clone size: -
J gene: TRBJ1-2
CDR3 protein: CASSPFINSSIGYTF
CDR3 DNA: TGTGCCAGCAGCCCCTTTATTAACAGTAGTATCGGCTACACCTTC

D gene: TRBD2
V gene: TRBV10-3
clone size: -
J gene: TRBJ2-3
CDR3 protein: CAVSQAGGGTDTQYF
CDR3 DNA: TGTGCCGTCAGTCAAGCGGGGGGAGGCACAGATACGCAGTATTTT

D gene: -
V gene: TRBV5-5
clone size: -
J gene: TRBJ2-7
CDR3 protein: CASSLGRSGGYEQYF
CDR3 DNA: TGTGCCAGCAGCTTGGGCCGGTCAGGAGGGTACGAGCAGTACTTC

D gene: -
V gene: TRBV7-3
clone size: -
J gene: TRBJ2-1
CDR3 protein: CASSFSRAEQFF
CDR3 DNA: TGTGCCAGCAGCTTTAGCAGAGCTGAGCAGTTCTTC

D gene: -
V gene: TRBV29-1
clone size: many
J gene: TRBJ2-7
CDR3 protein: CSGGLRVSYEQYF
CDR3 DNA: TGCAGCGGGGGATTGCGGGTCTCCTACGAGCAGTACTTC

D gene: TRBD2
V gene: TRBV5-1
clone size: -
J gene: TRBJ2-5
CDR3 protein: CASSLGLGDYQETQYF
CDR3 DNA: TGCGCCAGCAGCTTGGGGCTGGGGGACTATCAAGAGACCCAGTACTTC

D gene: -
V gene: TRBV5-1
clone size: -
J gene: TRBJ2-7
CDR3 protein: CASSPSPSTYEQYF
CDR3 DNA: TGCGCCAGCAGCCCAAGTCCGTCCACCTACGAGCAGTACTTC

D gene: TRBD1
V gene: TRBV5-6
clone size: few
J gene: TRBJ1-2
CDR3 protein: CASSLPEGADGYTF
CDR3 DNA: TGTGCCAGCAGCTTGCCCGAGGGGGCGGATGGCTACACCTTC

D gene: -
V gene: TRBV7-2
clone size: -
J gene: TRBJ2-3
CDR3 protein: CASSAHLVLDTQYF
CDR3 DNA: TGTGCCAGCAGCGCGCACCTAGTGCTAGATACGCAGTATTTT

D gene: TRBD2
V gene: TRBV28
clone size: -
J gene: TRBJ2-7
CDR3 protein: CASLNAGANEQYF
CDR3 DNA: TGTGCCAGCCTTAACGCGGGAGCGAACGAGCAGTACTTC

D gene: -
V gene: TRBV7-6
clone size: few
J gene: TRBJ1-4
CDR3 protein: CASSPTGGEEEKLFF
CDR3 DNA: TGTGCCAGCAGCCCCACGGGGGGCGAGGAGGAAAAACTGTTTTTT